This TCR beta chain was identified during a study of shared clonotypes between healthy human individuals. This CDR3 has 15 amino acids. The V gene lost 2 bases and the J gene lost 4 bases, with 12 bases spanning the gap. From germline, CDR1 is SNHLY and CDR2 FYNNEI. The assay was immunoSEQ multiplex PCR, and TCRdb's table has in-frame clones only and misses some. The data show hundreds of thousands of clones, almost 97% seen once. Sequences were obtained from naive CD4+ T cells sorted from blood. Subset defined: CD45RA+ positively selected. The sequence came from a woman in her 30s in good health. The V gene is TRBV2, the J gene TRBJ2-1; D not certain. This CDR3 reads CASSEYEVLYNEQFF. Here the CDR3 DNA reads TGTGCCAGCAGTGAATACGAGGTTCTATACAATGAGCAGTTCTTC.